Listed here are 27 T cell receptor beta chains from one sample, sequenced in a study of cytomegalovirus exposure and HLA in healthy donors (TCRdb year 2017). Library preparation employed the immunoSEQ multiplex PCR assay. The multiplex PCR relied on a mix of 60 forward primers for TCR Vbeta segments and 13 reverse primers for TCR Jbeta segments. Not all clones reach the TCRdb copy of this immuneACCESS table, which keeps in-frame sequences only. Checked studies attribute under half of the gap to unresolved V genes and leave the rest unexplained. The sample yields roughly 200,000 clones; roughly 87% were counted once. Over 1.5% of the sample comes from the top ten. The specimen was PBMCs. The receptors were sampled from a man aged 50-60 years in good health and CMV-seronegative.

The rearrangement uses TRBV28 and TRBJ2-7, with TRBD2 identical over 16 bases. The CDR3 has 15 residues. The germline gives CDR1 MDHEN, CDR2 SYDVKM. Trimming cost V 6 bases and J 6 bases; bases outside gene matches: 5. The CDR3 nucleotides read TGTGCCAGCAGGGGGACTAGCGGGGGGGCTGGCGAGCAGTACTTC. It specifies CASRGTSGGAGEQYF.

The chain combines TRBV4-1 with TRBJ2-3, with a possible D match to TRBD1 (5 bases). Between the trimmed V and J ends, which lost 1 base and 0 bases, there was a span of 11 bases. CDR1 is MGHRA and CDR2 is YSYEKL in the germline V gene. This CDR3 comprises 16 residues. CDR3 in amino acids: CASSQVGQRSTDTQYF. DNA for the CDR3: TGCGCCAGCAGCCAAGTGGGGCAGAGGAGCACAGATACGCAGTATTTT.

J is TRBJ2-5 and V is TRBV18; possibly TRBD1 for D (5 bases). V lost 5 bases, J lost 4 bases, and 11 bases lay in between. The CDR3 is made up of 13 amino acids. Germline loops: CDR1 KGHSH, CDR2 LQKENI. The CDR3 nucleotides are TGTGCCAGCTCATCGAACAGGAGAGAGACCCAGTACTTC. This encodes CASSSNRRETQYF.

This clone has just a few counts. The chain is built from TRBV27 and TRBJ2-7; D might be TRBD1 (5 bases). This CDR3 has 12 residues. V lost 8 bases, J lost 1 base, and 9 bases lay in between. Germline V gives CDR1 MNHEY, CDR2 SMNVEV (reference sequence). The CDR3 DNA follows: TGTGCCAGCGGTGACAGATCCTACGAGCAGTACTTC. It specifies CASGDRSYEQYF.

The chain carries TRBV4-3 and TRBJ2-1, with TRBD2 matching over 11 bases. Trimming at V came to 1 base and at J to 7 bases, leaving 18 bases not matched to a gene. The CDR3 runs 20 residues. The V gene's germline CDR1 is LGHNA and CDR2 YSLEER. CDR3 bases: TGCGCCAGCAGCCAAGTAACGGCACCGTCGACTAGCGGGAAAGGTAATGAGCAGTTCTTC. It encodes CASSQVTAPSTSGKGNEQFF.

The V gene is TRBV10-1, the J gene TRBJ1-5, with 8 bases fitting TRBD1. The CDR3 covers 15 residues. Trimming cost V 0 bases and J 7 bases; bases outside gene matches: 5. Germline loops: CDR1 WNHNN, CDR2 SYGVQD (reference sequence). The CDR3 nucleotides read TGCGCCAGCAGTGAGTCGAACAGGGGGGTACAGCCCCAGCATTTT. Translated: CASSESNRGVQPQHF.

The chain carries TRBV7-9 and TRBJ2-7, with TRBD1 matching over 8 bases. Germline lookup yields CDR1 SEHNR and CDR2 FQNEAQ (reference sequence). The CDR3 loop spans 14 amino acids. Unmatched junction bases numbered 7, after V lost 5 bases and J lost 4 bases. CDR3 sequence reads: CASSTSRDRYEQYF. CDR3 in DNA: TGTGCCAGCAGCACGTCCCGGGACAGGTACGAGCAGTACTTC.

V usage is TRBV5-1 and J usage is TRBJ2-3; 8 bases align to TRBD2. Germline assignment: CDR1 SGHRS and CDR2 YFSETQ. Trimming at V came to 7 bases and at J to 5 bases, leaving 6 bases not matched to a gene. This CDR3 region has 13 residues. CDR3 DNA sequence: TGCGCCAGCCGGGAGGGCCAGGAAGATACGCAGTATTTT. It codes for CASREGQEDTQYF.

CDR3 nucleotide sequence: TGTGCCAGTGCCGGGACTACCGGTACGACCGGGGAGCTGTTTTTT. Its protein is CASAGTTGTTGELFF. The chain has TRBV2 and TRBJ2-2, with 7 bases lining up with TRBD2. V lost 9 bases, J lost 5 bases, and 12 bases stayed unmatched. The CDR3 has 15 residues. The V gene's germline CDR1 is SNHLY and CDR2 FYNNEI.

The chain carries TRBV9 and TRBJ2-1; D gene ambiguous. Trimming took 4 bases from V and 4 from J, leaving 6 bases between them. There are 12 residues in the CDR3. The germline CDR1 and CDR2 sequences are SGDLS and YYNGEE. The CDR3 protein is CASSLSYNEQFF. CDR3 in DNA: TGTGCCAGCAGCTTGAGTTACAATGAGCAGTTCTTC.

This sequence joins TRBV6-6 and TRBJ1-1; weak D call: TRBD1 (5 bases). Germline assignment: CDR1 MNHNY and CDR2 SVGAGI (reference sequence). CDR3 size: 14 residues. With 5 bases removed from V and 4 bases from J, the gap between germline ends came to 14 bases. The CDR3 is CASSRQYGGTEAFF. In DNA, the CDR3 is TGTGCCAGCAGTAGACAGTACGGGGGCACTGAAGCTTTCTTT.

This chain connects TRBV18 to TRBJ1-1; D may be TRBD1 (6 bases). V shed 3 bases and J shed 1 base, with 9 bases lying between them. In germline, CDR1 is KGHSH, CDR2 LQKENI. The CDR3 spans 14 residues. The CDR3 nucleotides are TGTGCCAGCTCACCCCTACAGGGGAACACTGAAGCTTTCTTT. Residues: CASSPLQGNTEAFF.

The chain uses TRBV9 and TRBJ2-3, with D tentatively TRBD1 (5 bases). Per the germline V gene, CDR1 is SGDLS and CDR2 is YYNGEE. CDR3 length: 20 amino acids. Deletions cut 0 bases from V and 0 bases from J, with 23 bases between. This CDR3 is CASSVEEHWGAPTSTDTQYF. The CDR3 coding sequence is TGTGCCAGCAGCGTAGAGGAACATTGGGGCGCCCCGACGAGCACAGATACGCAGTATTTT.

This chain connects TRBV6-5 to TRBJ1-2; D remains unclear. Germline-derived CDR1 and CDR2 are MNHEY and SVGAGI. This CDR3 is 14 amino acids long. Trimming cost V 0 bases and J 7 bases, with 12 bases left between them. The CDR3: CASSYSGGLTGYTF. DNA for the CDR3: TGTGCCAGCAGTTACTCGGGAGGGCTGACTGGCTACACCTTC.

CDR3 sequence reads: CASSMAAGYSYEQYF. The CDR3 nucleotides read TGTGCCAGTAGTATGGCAGCGGGATATTCCTACGAGCAGTACTTC. The chain carries TRBV19 and TRBJ2-7; 7 nucleotides agree with TRBD2. The CDR3 consists of 15 residues. V lost 3 bases and J lost 1; bases outside the gene matches: 6. CDR1 is LNHDA and CDR2 is SQIVND in the germline V gene (reference sequence).

The genes are TRBV6-5 and TRBJ1-2; 9 bases agree with TRBD1. J gave up 6 bases and V 5 bases, and 10 bases lay outside the gene matches. The CDR3 runs to 15 residues. Germline V gives CDR1 MNHEY, CDR2 SVGAGI. Written as DNA, the CDR3 is TGTGCCAGCAGTCGCCCGGGACAGGGTGGGAATGGCTACACCTTC. It encodes CASSRPGQGGNGYTF.

The genes are TRBV7-2 and TRBJ2-5; 10 bases align to TRBD2. This CDR3 region has 15 residues. The germline V gene has CDR1 SGHTA and CDR2 FQGNSA. After removal of 6 bases from V and 5 bases from J, the junction contained 9 bases not matched to a gene. The CDR3 spells CASSFNSGGQETQYF. Here the CDR3 DNA reads TGTGCCAGCAGTTTTAATAGCGGGGGGCAGGAGACCCAGTACTTC.

V is TRBV7-9 and J is TRBJ2-1, with D tentatively TRBD2 (6 bases). This CDR3 contains 15 residues. The V end lost 8 bases, the J end lost 3 bases, and 17 bases lay between the germline ends. Per germline, CDR1 SEHNR and CDR2 FQNEAQ (reference sequence). The CDR3 coding sequence is TGTGCCAGCTCCGGAGGGCGGAGGAACTACAATGAGCAGTTCTTC. It is translated as CASSGGRRNYNEQFF. Based on the CDR3 plus reference TRBV7-9 and TRBJ2-1, the full variable domain is DTGVSQNPRHKITKRGQNVTFRCDPISEHNRLYWYRQTLGQGPEFLTYFQNEAQLEKSRLLSDRFSAERPKGSFSTLEIQRTEQGDSAMYLCASSGGRRNYNEQFFGPGTRLTVL.

The rearrangement uses TRBV7-9 and TRBJ2-2, with a weak D call TRBD1 (6 bases). The CDR3 sequence is 15 residues long. The V end was cut by 3 bases, the J end by 6 bases, with 14 bases between. Germline V gives CDR1 SEHNR, CDR2 FQNEAQ (reference sequence). CDR3 sequence reads: CASSFGASGAGELFF. CDR3 in DNA: TGTGCCAGCAGCTTCGGAGCCTCAGGGGCCGGGGAGCTGTTTTTT.

This sequence joins TRBV2 and TRBJ2-5, with 9 bases matching TRBD1. Per germline, CDR1 SNHLY and CDR2 FYNNEI. V shed 4 bases and J 5 bases; nucleotides not matched to a gene: 8. CDR3 length equals 15 residues. This CDR3 reads CASSGQGTGRETQYF. In DNA, the CDR3 is TGTGCCAGCAGTGGACAGGGGACAGGGAGGGAGACCCAGTACTTC.

V is TRBV7-9 and J is TRBJ1-1; TRBD1 might be the D (5 bases). Germline V gene lookup returns CDR1 SEHNR and CDR2 FQNEAQ (reference sequence). This CDR3 is 12 amino acids long. Trimming took 5 bases from V and 2 from J, leaving 6 bases between them. CDR3 coding DNA: TGTGCCAGCAGCCGGACAAACACTGAAGCTTTCTTT. It yields the protein CASSRTNTEAFF.

This sequence joins TRBV27 and TRBJ2-5; D is unclear. The CDR3 has 18 amino acids. V was shortened by 2 bases and J by 4 bases, with 23 bases between the two germline ends. Germline lookup yields CDR1 MNHEY and CDR2 SMNVEV (reference sequence). The CDR3, as DNA: TGTGCCAGCAGTTTAAAGATGGCCACTGCGGCCGCTCCAGAGACCCAGTACTTC. The encoded protein is CASSLKMATAAAPETQYF.

The chain joins TRBV4-2 to TRBJ2-2, with a possible D match to TRBD2 (5 bases). This CDR3 comprises 17 residues. From germline, CDR1 is LGHNA and CDR2 YNFKEQ. V was trimmed by 1 base and J by 4 bases, leaving 16 bases between them. CDR3 loop: CASSQGGSGILTGELFF. CDR3 DNA sequence: TGTGCCAGCAGCCAAGGCGGGTCGGGGATCCTCACCGGGGAGCTGTTTTTT.

The V call is TRBV9, the J call TRBJ1-1; D unresolved. Trimming cost V 0 bases and J 5 bases, with 14 bases left between them. Germline CDR1 and CDR2: SGDLS and YYNGEE. CDR3 length: 15 residues. The CDR3 here is CASSVAPMGSTEAFF. CDR3 DNA sequence: TGTGCCAGCAGCGTAGCCCCTATGGGGAGTACTGAAGCTTTCTTT.

The V and J genes are TRBV9 and TRBJ2-6; no reliable D call. Germline V gene sequence: CDR1 SGDLS, CDR2 YYNGEE. The V end was cut by 3 bases, the J end by 2 bases, with 12 bases between. The CDR3 spans 16 residues. The CDR3 loop reads CASSAQLTAGANVLTF. The CDR3 DNA reads as TGTGCCAGCAGCGCACAGCTTACTGCTGGGGCCAACGTCCTGACTTTC.

The chain uses TRBV6-5 and TRBJ1-2, with TRBD1 identical over 9 bases. With 3 bases clipped from V and 0 bases from J, the junction kept 5 bases outside the gene matches. There are 16 residues in the CDR3. From germline, CDR1 is MNHEY and CDR2 SVGAGI. The CDR3 loop reads CASSYTGGRANYGYTF. The DNA for the CDR3 is TGTGCCAGCAGTTATACAGGGGGCCGAGCTAACTATGGCTACACCTTC.

This clone appeared a few times. The chain employs TRBV6-5 and TRBJ2-7; 9 nucleotides agree with TRBD2. V dropped 1 base and J dropped 1; count of bases not matched to a gene: 2. This CDR3 region has 15 residues. Per the germline V gene, CDR1 is MNHEY and CDR2 is SVGAGI. The DNA of the CDR3 is TGTGCCAGCAGTTACTTTAGCGGGAGTTCCTACGAGCAGTACTTC. Its translation is CASSYFSGSSYEQYF.